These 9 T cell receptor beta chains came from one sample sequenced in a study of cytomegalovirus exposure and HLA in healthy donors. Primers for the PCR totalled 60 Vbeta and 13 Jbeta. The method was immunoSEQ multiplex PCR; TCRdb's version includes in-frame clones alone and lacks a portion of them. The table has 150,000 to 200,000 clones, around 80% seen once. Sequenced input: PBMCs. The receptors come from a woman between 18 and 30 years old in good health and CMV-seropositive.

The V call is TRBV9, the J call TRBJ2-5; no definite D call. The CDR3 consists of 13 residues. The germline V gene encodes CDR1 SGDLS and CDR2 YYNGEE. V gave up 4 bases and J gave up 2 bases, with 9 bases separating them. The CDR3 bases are TGTGCCAGCAGCCGTAATACACAAGAGACCCAGTACTTC. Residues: CASSRNTQETQYF.

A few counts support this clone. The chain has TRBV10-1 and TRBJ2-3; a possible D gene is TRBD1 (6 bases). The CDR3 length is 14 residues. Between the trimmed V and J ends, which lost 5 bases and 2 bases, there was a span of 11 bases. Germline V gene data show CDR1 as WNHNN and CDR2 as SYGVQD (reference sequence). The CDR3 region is CASSLGQHTDTQYF. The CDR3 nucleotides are TGCGCCAGCAGTCTTGGACAGCACACAGATACGCAGTATTTT.

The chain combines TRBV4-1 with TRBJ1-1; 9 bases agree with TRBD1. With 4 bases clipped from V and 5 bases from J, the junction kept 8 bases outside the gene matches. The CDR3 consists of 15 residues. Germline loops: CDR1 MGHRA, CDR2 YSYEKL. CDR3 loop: CASSPQGTGWTEAFF. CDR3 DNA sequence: TGCGCCAGCAGCCCACAAGGGACAGGGTGGACTGAAGCTTTCTTT.

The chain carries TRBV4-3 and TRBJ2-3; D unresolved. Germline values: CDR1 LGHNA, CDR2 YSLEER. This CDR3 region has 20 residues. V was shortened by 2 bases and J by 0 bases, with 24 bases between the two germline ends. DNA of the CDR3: TGCGCCAGCAGCCAATGGATCTTGGGCCTCCAGGCTGTGAGCACAGATACGCAGTATTTT. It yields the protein CASSQWILGLQAVSTDTQYF.

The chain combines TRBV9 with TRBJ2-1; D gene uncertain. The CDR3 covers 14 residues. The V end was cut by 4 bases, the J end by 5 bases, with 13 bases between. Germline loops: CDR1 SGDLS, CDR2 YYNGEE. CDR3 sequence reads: CASSPRPPHNEQFF. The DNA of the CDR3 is TGTGCCAGCAGCCCTAGGCCGCCCCACAATGAGCAGTTCTTC.

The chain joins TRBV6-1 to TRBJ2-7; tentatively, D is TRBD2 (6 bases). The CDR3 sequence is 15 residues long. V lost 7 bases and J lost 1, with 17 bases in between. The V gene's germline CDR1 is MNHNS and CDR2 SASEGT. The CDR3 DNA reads TGTGCCAGCACCAAGGGAACTAGCAATTCCTACGAGCAGTACTTC. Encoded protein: CASTKGTSNSYEQYF.

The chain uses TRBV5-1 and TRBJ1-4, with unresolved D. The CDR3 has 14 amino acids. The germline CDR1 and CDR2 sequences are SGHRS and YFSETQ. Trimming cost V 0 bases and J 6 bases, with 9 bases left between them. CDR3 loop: CASSLDSGDEKLFF. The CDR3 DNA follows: TGCGCCAGCAGCTTGGACAGCGGGGATGAAAAACTGTTTTTT.

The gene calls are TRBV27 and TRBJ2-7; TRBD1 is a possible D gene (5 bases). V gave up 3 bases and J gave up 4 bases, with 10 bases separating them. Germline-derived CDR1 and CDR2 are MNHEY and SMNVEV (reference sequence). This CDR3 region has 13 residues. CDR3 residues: CASSLGRAYEQYF. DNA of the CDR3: TGTGCCAGCAGTTTGGGCAGGGCTTACGAGCAGTACTTC.

This CDR3 reads CAWRGHRGQLGMNTEAFF. CDR3 in DNA: TGTGCCTGGAGGGGGCACAGGGGACAATTGGGGATGAACACTGAAGCTTTCTTT. The V gene is TRBV30, the J gene TRBJ1-1; 7 bases match TRBD1. With V trimmed by 3 bases and J by 0 bases, 16 bases remained unmatched. This CDR3 is 18 amino acids long. Germline V gene sequence: CDR1 GTSNPN, CDR2 SVGIG (reference sequence). Complete variable domain (other parts from reference TRBV30 and TRBJ1-1): SQTIHQWPATLVQPVGSPLSLECTVEGTSNPNLYWYRQAAGRGLQLLFYSVGIGQISSEVPQNLSASRPQDRQFILSSKKLLLSDSGFYLCAWRGHRGQLGMNTEAFFGQGTRLTVV.